This entry lists 12 T cell receptor beta chains sequenced from one sample in a study of T cells after posttransplantation cyclophosphamide. TCRdb's copy holds only in-frame clones and misses some; the assay was immunoSEQ multiplex PCR. Here the sample spans about 46,000 clones, roughly nine tenths being singletons. The sample comprised PBMCs. These receptors all stem from a woman aged 45-65 years in good health and a related stem cell transplant donor.

The chain couples TRBV19 to TRBJ1-6; 7 bases match TRBD1. In germline, CDR1 is LNHDA, CDR2 SQIVND (reference sequence). V lost 7 bases to trimming and J lost 1 base; unmatched junction nucleotides: 4. This CDR3 has 15 amino acids. The CDR3 loop is CASNPTGSYNSPLHF. The CDR3 region has the DNA TGTGCCAGTAATCCGACAGGGTCCTATAATTCACCCCTCCACTTT.

J is TRBJ2-2 and V is TRBV18; D uncertain. The CDR3 loop spans 17 amino acids. V was cut by 3 bases and J by 3 bases, with 17 bases left in between. Germline CDR1 reads KGHSH; CDR2 reads LQKENI. The CDR3 DNA sequence: TGTGCCAGCTCACCTTTTACAGAGTCTGTGGACACCGGGGAGCTGTTTTTT. Its translation: CASSPFTESVDTGELFF.

The V and J genes are TRBV30 and TRBJ2-5; D possibly corresponds to TRBD2 (5 bases). Germline V gene data show CDR1 as GTSNPN and CDR2 as SVGIG (reference sequence). V was cut by 4 bases and J by 3 bases, with 6 bases left in between. The CDR3 consists of 11 residues. The CDR3 sequence is CAWMREETQYF. CDR3 DNA: TGTGCCTGGATGCGGGAAGAGACCCAGTACTTC.

This clone was counted a few times. V gene TRBV12-5 combines with J gene TRBJ2-7, with D possibly being TRBD1 (5 bases). This CDR3 region has 13 residues. Germline V lookup: CDR1 LGHNT, CDR2 FRNRAP. Trimming took off 1 base at V and 1 base at J, with 5 bases between the two ends. The CDR3 loop reads CASGLGQSYEQYF. CDR3 nucleotides: TGTGCTAGTGGTTTGGGACAGTCCTACGAGCAGTACTTC.

The rearrangement links TRBV5-1 to TRBJ2-7; D remains unclear. The CDR3 is 15 amino acids. The V and J ends lost 0 bases and 2 bases respectively, with 12 bases between them. Looked up from germline, CDR1 is SGHRS and CDR2 is YFSETQ. The CDR3 reads CASSLGQSDTYEQYF. DNA for the CDR3: TGCGCCAGCAGCTTGGGACAATCCGATACCTACGAGCAGTACTTC.

The chain recombines TRBV27 with TRBJ1-5; TRBD1 might be the D (6 bases). CDR1 and CDR2 (germline): MNHEY, SMNVEV (reference sequence). The CDR3 is 14 amino acids. Trimming took 3 bases from V and 5 from J, leaving 11 bases between them. CDR3 sequence reads: CASSFRGGDQPQHF. The DNA for the CDR3 is TGTGCCAGCAGTTTTAGAGGGGGAGATCAGCCCCAGCATTTT.

The chain combines TRBV6-5 with TRBJ1-1, with 7 positions matching TRBD1. The V gene end was trimmed by 6 bases and the J gene end by 4 bases; junction bases not matched to a gene: 8. Per germline, CDR1 MNHEY and CDR2 SVGAGI. The CDR3 contains 14 residues. The CDR3 DNA reads TGTGCCAGCAGACTCGGGACAGTAACCACTGAAGCTTTCTTT. Translation: CASRLGTVTTEAFF.

This chain joins TRBV30 and TRBJ2-1; D may be TRBD2 (5 bases). Germline V gives CDR1 GTSNPN, CDR2 SVGIG (reference sequence). The CDR3 spans 16 residues. With 2 bases removed from V and 9 bases from J, the gap between germline ends came to 23 bases. As DNA, the CDR3 is TGTGCCTGGAGTATTCTCCCCGGGCCCAGAGGGAGTGAGCAGTTCTTC. It yields the protein CAWSILPGPRGSEQFF.

This sequence joins TRBV14 and TRBJ2-2; D is ambiguous. V lost 4 bases to trimming and J lost 4 bases, with 7 bases between them. This CDR3 has 13 amino acids. Looked up from germline, CDR1 is SGHDN and CDR2 is FVKESK. CDR3 bases: TGTGCCAGCAGCCCTCTGAGCACCGGGGAGCTGTTTTTT. It yields the protein CASSPLSTGELFF.

With regard to this clone: One end of the junction is discordant with germline, which a read error may explain. V usage is TRBV5-1 and J usage is TRBJ2-7, with D unresolved. The CDR3 runs 15 residues. Germline lookup yields CDR1 SGHRS and CDR2 YFSETQ. The CDR3 region has the DNA TGCGCCAGCAGCTTGGGGCAGTTTCTCTCCTCCGAGCAGTACTTC. Translated: CASSLGQFLSSEQYF.

V gene TRBV7-2 combines with J gene TRBJ2-3; D ambiguous. The germline V and J ends were trimmed by 0 bases and 2 bases, with 9 bases remaining between them. Looked up from germline, CDR1 is SGHTA and CDR2 is FQGNSA. The CDR3 covers 15 residues. The CDR3 protein is CASSLAPQFTDTQYF. For the CDR3, the DNA is TGTGCCAGCAGCTTAGCCCCCCAGTTCACAGATACGCAGTATTTT.

V and J are TRBV5-6 and TRBJ2-5, with 7 bases that match TRBD2. V trimming: 4 bases; J trimming: 4 bases; junction bases outside the gene matches: 10. Germline assignment: CDR1 SGHDT and CDR2 YYEEEE. This CDR3 contains 15 residues. The CDR3 loop is CASSPLGREGETQYF. As DNA, the CDR3 is TGTGCCAGCAGCCCCCTGGGGAGGGAGGGAGAGACCCAGTACTTC.